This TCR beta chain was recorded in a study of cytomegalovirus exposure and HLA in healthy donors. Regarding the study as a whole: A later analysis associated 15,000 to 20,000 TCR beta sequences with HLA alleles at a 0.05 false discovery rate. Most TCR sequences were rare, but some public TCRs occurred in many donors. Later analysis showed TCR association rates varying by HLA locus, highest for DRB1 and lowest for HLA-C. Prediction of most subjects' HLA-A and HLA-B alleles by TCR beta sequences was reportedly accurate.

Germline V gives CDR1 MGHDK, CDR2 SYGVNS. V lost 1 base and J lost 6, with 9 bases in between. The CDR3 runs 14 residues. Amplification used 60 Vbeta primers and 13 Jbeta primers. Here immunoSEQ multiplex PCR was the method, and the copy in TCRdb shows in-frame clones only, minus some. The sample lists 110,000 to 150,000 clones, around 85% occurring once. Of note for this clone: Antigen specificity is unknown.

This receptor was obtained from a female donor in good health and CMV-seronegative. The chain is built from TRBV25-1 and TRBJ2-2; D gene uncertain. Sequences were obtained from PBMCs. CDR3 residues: CASSEWQVAGELFF. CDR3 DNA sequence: TGTGCCAGCAGTGAATGGCAAGTCGCCGGGGAGCTGTTTTTT.